Each of the 32 T cell receptor beta chains below was sequenced from the same sample in a study of T cells expressing NK-cell markers (dated by TCRdb to the early 2020s). Receptor amplification or capture employed 5' RACE. This sample was sequenced with an Illumina HiSeq 2000. TCRdb reanalyzed the reads, keeping one entry per CDR3 protein sequence and omitting DNA. The record for this sample contains 500,000 or so distinct CDR3 sequences. The top ten clones comprise approximately 3.6% of the sample. The sequenced sample consisted of blood T cells: a sorted CD56 or NKG2C T cell subset, CD4+ or CD8+ T cells, or bulk PBMC T cells (not recorded which). Receptors originate from a man aged 18 to 30 in good health. Donor details come from another sample of the same person, matched by shared clones.

The V and J genes are TRBV5-1 and TRBJ2-3; TCRdb lists TRBD2, though no DNA is available to test this call. CDR1 and CDR2 from the germline V gene are SGHRS and YFSETQ. The CDR3 totals 17 residues. The CDR3 loop is CASSLTGGRGSTDTQYF.

The chain uses TRBV5-6 and TRBJ2-3; the D call of TRBD1 rests on TCRdb alone, since no DNA is present to check it. The CDR3 sequence is 15 residues long. Looked up from germline, CDR1 is SGHDT and CDR2 is YYEEEE. This chain's CDR3 is CASSLVIRDTDTQYF. Complete variable domain (other parts from reference TRBV5-6 and TRBJ2-3): DAGVTQSPTHLIKTRGQQVTLRCSPKSGHDTVSWYQQALGQGPQFIFQYYEEEERQRGNFPDRFSGHQFPNYSSELNVNALLLGDSALYLCASSLVIRDTDTQYFGPGTRLTVL.

The chain combines TRBV29-1 with TRBJ1-2. CDR3 length equals 12 residues. Per the germline V gene, CDR1 is SQVTM and CDR2 is ANQGSEA. CDR3 in amino acids: CSVEATDYGYTF.

This sequence joins TRBV7-6 and TRBJ2-1; TCRdb's D call of TRBD1 is untestable without DNA. The CDR3 has 13 amino acids. In germline, CDR1 is SGHVS, CDR2 FNYEAQ. The CDR3 protein is CASSLKARHEQFF.

This chain uses TRBV5-4 with TRBJ1-6. Germline loops: CDR1 SGHNT, CDR2 YYREEE (reference sequence). CDR3 length equals 15 residues. The CDR3 reads CASSLDTTGNSPLHF.

V and J are TRBV12-5 and TRBJ2-5; TCRdb gives TRBD1 as the D gene, but with no DNA this cannot be confirmed. The CDR3 runs to 13 residues. Germline loops: CDR1 LGHNT, CDR2 FRNRAP. The CDR3 region is CASGPGTEETQYF.

The J gene is TRBJ2-3, the V gene TRBV12-3 or TRBV12-4; TCRdb lists TRBD1, though no DNA is available to test this call. CDR3 length: 17 amino acids. The CDR3 loop is CASSLATGQPLADTQYF.

This rearrangement joins TRBV29-1 to TRBJ1-1. The CDR3 length is 12 residues. CDR1 is SQVTM and CDR2 is ANQGSEA in the germline V gene. The CDR3: CSVSYSLAEAFF.

V usage is TRBV28 and J usage is TRBJ2-5; TCRdb's D call of TRBD1 is untestable without DNA. CDR3 length: 15 residues. CDR1 and CDR2 from the germline V gene are MDHEN and SYDVKM. This CDR3 reads CASSDPPQGRETQYF.

The chain links TRBV28 to TRBJ2-1; with no DNA, the TCRdb D assignment of TRBD2 cannot be verified. Germline CDR1 is MDHEN and CDR2 is SYDVKM. CDR3 length: 15 residues. The CDR3 region is CASSPGTSGNIKMFF.

CDR3 amino acids: CATSDLKGSGDTEAFF. The chain combines TRBV24-1 with TRBJ1-1; with no DNA, the TCRdb D assignment of TRBD1 cannot be verified. This CDR3 is 16 amino acids long. Germline CDR1 reads KGHDR; CDR2 reads SFDVKD.

The genes are TRBV5-1 and TRBJ2-7. Germline assignment: CDR1 SGHRS and CDR2 YFSETQ. This CDR3 contains 13 residues. The CDR3 is CASSTEESYEQYF.

The genes are TRBV24-1 and TRBJ2-1; without DNA, the TCRdb call of TRBD2 cannot be checked. The CDR3 has 16 residues. Germline assignment: CDR1 KGHDR and CDR2 SFDVKD. The CDR3: CATSDTTSGGGNEQFF.

V gene TRBV20-1 combines with J gene TRBJ2-5. Germline CDR1 reads DFQATT; CDR2 reads SNEGSKA (reference sequence). The CDR3 totals 14 residues. CDR3 sequence reads: CSARYRRTWETQYF.

This sequence joins TRBV5-1 and TRBJ2-2. CDR3 size: 17 residues. Per the germline V gene, CDR1 is SGHRS and CDR2 is YFSETQ. CDR3 amino acids: CASSSREAGPNTGELFF.

V gene TRBV7-2 combines with J gene TRBJ2-5; TCRdb calls TRBD2, which cannot be checked without DNA. Germline CDR1 reads SGHTA; CDR2 reads FQGNSA. The CDR3 runs 15 residues. The CDR3 here is CASSGGDSWRETQYF. Complete variable domain (other parts from reference TRBV7-2 and TRBJ2-5): GAGVSQSPSNKVTEKGKDVELRCDPISGHTALYWYRQSLGQGLEFLIYFQGNSAPDKSGLPSDRFSAERTGGSVSTLTIQRTQQEDSAVYLCASSGGDSWRETQYFGPGTRLLVL.

This sequence joins TRBV7-2 and TRBJ2-3; TCRdb selects TRBD1, and the lack of DNA leaves this call unchecked. In germline, CDR1 is SGHTA, CDR2 FQGNSA. The CDR3 is 14 amino acids. CDR3 region: CASSGGANSDTQYF. Complete variable domain (other parts from reference TRBV7-2 and TRBJ2-3): GAGVSQSPSNKVTEKGKDVELRCDPISGHTALYWYRQSLGQGLEFLIYFQGNSAPDKSGLPSDRFSAERTGGSVSTLTIQRTQQEDSAVYLCASSGGANSDTQYFGPGTRLTVL.

The chain carries TRBV12-3 or TRBV12-4 and TRBJ1-1; with no DNA, the TCRdb D assignment of TRBD1 cannot be verified. The CDR3 loop spans 13 amino acids. This CDR3 is CASTLRGNTEAFF.

V is TRBV25-1 and J is TRBJ1-1; TCRdb lists TRBD1, though no DNA is available to test this call. Germline CDR1 reads MGHDK; CDR2 reads SYGVNS. The CDR3 spans 14 residues. The CDR3 here is CASSRSGQVLEAFF.

The V call is TRBV5-5, the J call TRBJ1-5. CDR3 length: 14 residues. Germline CDR1 SGHKS, CDR2 YYEKEE (reference sequence). CDR3 sequence reads: CASSASIGDQPQHF.

V and J are TRBV5-1 and TRBJ2-3; TCRdb's D gene call, TRBD2, goes unchecked for lack of DNA. The CDR3 runs 15 residues. Germline loops: CDR1 SGHRS, CDR2 YFSETQ. The CDR3 is CATSSGLPPSDTQYF.

This chain links TRBV20-1 with TRBJ2-1; TCRdb designates TRBD1, a call that cannot be tested without DNA. The germline V gene has CDR1 DFQATT and CDR2 SNEGSKA (reference sequence). The CDR3 spans 18 residues. The CDR3 loop reads CSARDPQGLGLSYNEQFF.

The chain joins TRBV29-1 to TRBJ2-7; the TCRdb D gene call, TRBD2, has no DNA to confirm it. Per the germline V gene, CDR1 is SQVTM and CDR2 is ANQGSEA. The CDR3 has 13 amino acids. The CDR3: CSVASGLSYEQYF.

The rearrangement joins TRBV10-3 to TRBJ2-3; TCRdb gives TRBD2 as the D gene, but with no DNA this cannot be confirmed. This CDR3 spans 16 amino acids. CDR1 is ENHRY and CDR2 is SYGVKD in the germline V gene. The CDR3 loop reads CATAGGERDSTDTQYF.

V gene TRBV5-1 combines with J gene TRBJ2-1; without DNA, the TCRdb call of TRBD1 cannot be checked. The CDR3 has 14 amino acids. Germline CDR1 is SGHRS and CDR2 is YFSETQ. Here the CDR3 reads CASSPGSRVDEQFF.

The chain recombines TRBV6-2 or TRBV6-3 with TRBJ2-3. The CDR3 runs 14 residues. The V gene's germline CDR1 is MNHEY and CDR2 SVGEGT. CDR3 loop: CASSYRQLTDTQYF.

This rearrangement joins TRBV6-1 to TRBJ1-4; TCRdb returns TRBD1, unconfirmable since there is no DNA. CDR3 length: 16 residues. CDR1 and CDR2 (germline): MNHNS, SASEGT. The CDR3 sequence: CASSQTGMGANEKLFF.

The V call is TRBV4-3, the J call TRBJ2-1; the D gene TCRdb calls, TRBD2, cannot be checked with no DNA. Germline CDR1 is LGHNA and CDR2 is YSLEER. This CDR3 is built from 18 residues. The CDR3 loop reads CASSQEGPGLAGVHEQFF.

The genes are TRBV11-1 and TRBJ2-1; with no DNA, the TCRdb D assignment of TRBD1 cannot be verified. The CDR3 totals 15 residues. Germline loops: CDR1 SGHAT, CDR2 FQDESV (reference sequence). The CDR3 sequence is CASRQTGLGVNEQFF.

The chain links TRBV27 to TRBJ2-1; without DNA, the TCRdb call of TRBD2 cannot be checked. The CDR3 runs to 15 residues. CDR1 is MNHEY and CDR2 is SMNVEV in the germline V gene (reference sequence). CDR3: CASTTGTSSFNEQFF.

The chain joins TRBV5-1 to TRBJ2-4. There are 16 residues in the CDR3. Germline lookup yields CDR1 SGHRS and CDR2 YFSETQ. CDR3 sequence reads: CASSLDLGAGKNIQYF.

The V and J genes are TRBV7-8 and TRBJ1-2; the D call of TRBD1 rests on TCRdb alone, since no DNA is present to check it. Per the germline V gene, CDR1 is SGHVS and CDR2 is FQNEAQ. The CDR3 length is 14 residues. The CDR3 sequence is CASSLGQGDRGYTF. The full variable domain, its missing parts supplied by reference TRBV7-8 and TRBJ1-2, is GAGVSQSPRYKVAKRGQDVALRCDPISGHVSLFWYQQALGQGPEFLTYFQNEAQLDKSGLPSDRFFAERPEGSVSTLKIQRTQQEDSAVYLCASSLGQGDRGYTFGSGTRLTVV.